The sequence of this T cell receptor (beta chain) was determined in a study of T cells in Graves' hyperthyroidism and ophthalmopathy. RNA transcripts were the template for amplifying TCR beta CDR3 regions. The HTBI primer set was used in a first-round RT-PCR of the TCR CDR3. MiXCR, applied by TCRdb to the multiplex PCR reads, yields one record per CDR3 protein. Of some 490,000 distinct CDR3 sequences in the sample, about 16% were seen once. This clonotype came up many times. Antigen unknown. Study outcomes and limitations: Model predictions of ophthalmopathy came a median approximately 6.8 months before onset. Most thyroid clonotypes expanded above 0.001 were also detected in blood.

The CDR3 loop spans 14 amino acids. V shed 2 bases, J shed 5 bases, and the junction held 6 bases outside the gene matches. Per germline, CDR1 GTSNPN and CDR2 SVGIG (reference sequence). The origin of this receptor is a woman aged 30 to 39 with Graves' ophthalmopathy. The chain uses TRBV30 and TRBJ2-7, with 10 bases lining up with TRBD1. The sequencing sample was made of blood. The CDR3 here is CAWSISGTGDEQYF. The DNA for the CDR3 is TGTGCCTGGAGTATATCCGGGACAGGGGACGAGCAGTACTTC.